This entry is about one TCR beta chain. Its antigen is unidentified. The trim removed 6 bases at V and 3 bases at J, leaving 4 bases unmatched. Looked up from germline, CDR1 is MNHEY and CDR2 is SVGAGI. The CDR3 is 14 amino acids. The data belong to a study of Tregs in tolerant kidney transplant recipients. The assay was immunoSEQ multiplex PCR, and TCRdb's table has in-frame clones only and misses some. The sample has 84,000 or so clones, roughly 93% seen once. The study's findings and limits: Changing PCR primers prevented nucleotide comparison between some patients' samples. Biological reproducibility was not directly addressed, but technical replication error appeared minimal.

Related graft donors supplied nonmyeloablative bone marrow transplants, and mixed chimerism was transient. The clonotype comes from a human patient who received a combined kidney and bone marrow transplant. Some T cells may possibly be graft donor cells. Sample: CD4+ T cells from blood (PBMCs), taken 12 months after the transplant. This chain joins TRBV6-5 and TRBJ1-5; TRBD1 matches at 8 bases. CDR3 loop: CASSRDRNNQPQHF. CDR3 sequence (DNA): TGTGCCAGCAGCCGGGACAGGAACAATCAGCCCCAGCATTTT.